This T cell receptor beta chain was recorded in a study of regulatory T cells in long-lasting Graves disease. Germline values: CDR1 MGHRA, CDR2 YSYEKL. Trimming took off 3 bases at V and 5 bases at J, with 14 bases between the two ends. The CDR3 consists of 15 residues. Both iRepertoire HTBI primers and Arm-PCR of CDR3 regions were used to build the TCR beta libraries. From the multiplex PCR reads, TCRdb called clonotypes with MiXCR, one entry per CDR3 protein. This sample carries about 470,000 distinct CDR3 sequences, approximately 21% of them seen once, and the ten largest clones take 6.5% to 9%. The sample's time point: persistent/refractory GD, antithyroid drugs over 5 years with positive TRAb. PBMC-extracted RNA yielded the TCR library. Patient provenance is recorded as an endocrinology department in Xi'an, China.

The sequences come from peripheral blood mononuclear cells (PBMCs), collected when the disease was refractory, from a patient treated with antithyroid drugs. The chain combines TRBV4-1 with TRBJ1-5, with D maybe TRBD1 (5 bases). The sequence was collected from a female donor with Graves disease. The CDR3 is CASSQVPRGDQPQHF. DNA of the CDR3: TGCGCCAGCAGCCAGGTCCCACGGGGGGATCAGCCCCAGCATTTT.